This T cell receptor beta chain was sequenced for a study of T cells after yellow fever vaccination. Using its own MiXCR run on the 5' RACE reads, TCRdb lists one record per CDR3 protein. The table includes around 30,000 distinct CDR3 sequences, roughly 5.9% detected once. The ends were cut back, 5 bases at V and 9 bases at J, with 14 bases in the middle. The CDR3 has 13 amino acids. Germline CDR1 SNHLY, CDR2 FYNNEI. This clonotype appeared many times. This receptor was obtained from a man younger than 45 who received the YFV17D yellow fever vaccine. The chain has TRBV2 and TRBJ2-1, with D unclear. The specimen comprised PBMCs, either bulk or a sorted T-cell subset (CD4+, CD8+, memory, or dextramer-sorted; not recorded which), sampled on the day of the yellow fever booster vaccination. CDR3 sequence: CASSWTLGGEQFF. The CDR3 DNA is TGTGCCAGCAGTTGGACCCTTGGTGGTGAGCAGTTCTTC. The variable domain in full, completed from reference TRBV2 and TRBJ2-1, reads EPEVTQTPSHQVTQMGQEVILRCVPISNHLYFYWYRQILGQKVEFLVSFYNNEISEKSEIFDDQFSVERPDGSNFTLKIRSTKLEDSAMYFCASSWTLGGEQFFGPGTRLTVL.